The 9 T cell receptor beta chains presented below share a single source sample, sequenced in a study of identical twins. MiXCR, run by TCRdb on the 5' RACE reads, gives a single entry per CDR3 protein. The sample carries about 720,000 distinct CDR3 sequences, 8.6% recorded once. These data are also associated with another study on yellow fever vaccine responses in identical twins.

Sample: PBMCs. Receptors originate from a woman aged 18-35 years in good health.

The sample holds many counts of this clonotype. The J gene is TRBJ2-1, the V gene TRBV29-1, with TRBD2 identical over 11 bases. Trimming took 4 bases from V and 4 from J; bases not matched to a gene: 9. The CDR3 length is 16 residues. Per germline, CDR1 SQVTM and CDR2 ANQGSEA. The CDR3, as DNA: TGCAGCGTTGTCTGGTTCCTAGCGGGAGGATACAATGAGCAGTTCTTC. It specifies CSVVWFLAGGYNEQFF.

CDR3 DNA: TGTGCCAGCAGTTTATATGGACTTACAGATACGCAGTATTTT. This codes for CASSLYGLTDTQYF. The chain links TRBV27 to TRBJ2-3; D may be TRBD2 (5 bases). Germline assignment: CDR1 MNHEY and CDR2 SMNVEV (reference sequence). V dropped 1 base and J dropped 3 bases, with 8 bases sitting between them. The CDR3 covers 14 residues.

The CDR3 region has the DNA TGCGCCAGCAGCTTCGGGACTAGCGGGAGGGTCTCCGGGGAGCTGTTTTTT. Translation gives CASSFGTSGRVSGELFF. This sequence joins TRBV5-1 and TRBJ2-2, with 16 nucleotides matching TRBD2. V lost 2 bases, J lost 6 bases, and 4 bases stayed unmatched. The CDR3 is 17 amino acids. Per germline, CDR1 SGHRS and CDR2 YFSETQ.

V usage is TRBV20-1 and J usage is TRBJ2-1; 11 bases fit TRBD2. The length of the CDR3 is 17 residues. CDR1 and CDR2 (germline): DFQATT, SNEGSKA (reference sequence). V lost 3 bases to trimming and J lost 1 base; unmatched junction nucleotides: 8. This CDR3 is CSARWLAGGFSYNEQFF. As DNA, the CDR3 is TGCAGTGCTAGGTGGCTAGCGGGAGGCTTTTCCTACAATGAGCAGTTCTTC.

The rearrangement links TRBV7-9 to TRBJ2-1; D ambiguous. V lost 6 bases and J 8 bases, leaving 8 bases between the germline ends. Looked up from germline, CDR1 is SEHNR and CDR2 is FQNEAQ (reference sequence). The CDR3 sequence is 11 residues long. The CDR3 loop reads CASSSVYEQFF. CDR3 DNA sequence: TGTGCCAGCAGTTCCGTCTATGAGCAGTTCTTC.

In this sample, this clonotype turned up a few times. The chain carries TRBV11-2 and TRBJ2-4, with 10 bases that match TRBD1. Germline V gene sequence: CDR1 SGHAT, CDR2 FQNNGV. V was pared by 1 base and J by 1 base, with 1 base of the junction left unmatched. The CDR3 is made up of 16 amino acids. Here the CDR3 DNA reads TGTGCCAGCAGCTTAGGGACAGGGGGGGCCAAAAACATTCAGTACTTC. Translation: CASSLGTGGAKNIQYF.

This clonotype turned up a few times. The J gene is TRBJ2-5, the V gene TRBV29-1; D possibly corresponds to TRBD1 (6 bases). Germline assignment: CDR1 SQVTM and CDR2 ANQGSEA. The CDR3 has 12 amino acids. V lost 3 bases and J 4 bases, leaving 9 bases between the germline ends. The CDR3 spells CSVDQGSETQYF. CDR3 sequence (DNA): TGCAGCGTTGATCAGGGGTCAGAGACCCAGTACTTC.

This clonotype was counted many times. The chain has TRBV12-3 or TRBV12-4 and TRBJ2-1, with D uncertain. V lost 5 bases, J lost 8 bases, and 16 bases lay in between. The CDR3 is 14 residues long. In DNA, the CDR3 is TGTGCCAGCAGTCTCTCGACTCCCCCAGATGAGCAGTTCTTC. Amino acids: CASSLSTPPDEQFF.

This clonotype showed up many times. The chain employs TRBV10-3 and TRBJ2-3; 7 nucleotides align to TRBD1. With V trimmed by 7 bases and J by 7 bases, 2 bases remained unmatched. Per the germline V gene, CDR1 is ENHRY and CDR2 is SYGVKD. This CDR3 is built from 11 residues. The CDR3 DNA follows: TGTGCCATCACGGGACAGTATACGCAGTATTTT. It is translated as CAITGQYTQYF.